This T cell receptor beta chain came from a study of neoadjuvant anti-PD-1 for oral cavity cancer. Study background: Patients without progression received a fourth nivolumab dose around day 43, then surgical resection on days 50-56.

The table came from immunoSEQ multiplex PCR; TCRdb's copy has only in-frame clones and leaves some out. Of approximately 83,000 clones listed, 84% are singletons. CDR3 length: 14 residues. With 5 bases removed from V and 5 bases from J, the gap between germline ends came to 16 bases. Germline CDR1 MNHNY, CDR2 SVGAGI (reference sequence). This specimen consisted of PBMCs, obtained before nivolumab (anti-PD-1) treatment. V and J are TRBV6-6 and TRBJ2-7; a weak D match, TRBD1 (5 bases). This receptor was identified in a person aged 40 to 85 with oral cavity squamous cell carcinoma. The CDR3 reads CASSTRQGSNEQYF. CDR3 DNA sequence: TGTGCCAGCAGTACGCGTCAGGGTTCGAACGAGCAGTACTTC.